One T cell receptor beta chain is described in this entry. Antigen: not known. Across several immunoSEQ plates, the genomic DNA of each subset was split evenly. Using immunoSEQ multiplex PCR, the repertoire was profiled, and TCRdb retains in-frame clones only, with some absent. The sample holds about 680,000 clones, around three quarters seen once. The source of the sample is a study of shared clonotypes between healthy human individuals. The study, taken as a whole, reports: Clonotypes that were shared across a handful of donors made up roughly 5.2% of naive CD4 clonotypes.

Germline assignment: CDR1 LNHDA and CDR2 SQIVND (reference sequence). The CDR3 runs 17 residues. The V and J genes are TRBV19 and TRBJ2-3; TRBD2 aligns across 8 bases. The sequence derives from a woman in her 30s in good health. The sample comprised memory CD4+ T cells sorted from blood. Regarding subset: CD45RA-negative fraction. The CDR3 sequence: CAKREWGPRASTDTQYF. For the CDR3, the DNA is TGTGCTAAGCGGGAGTGGGGACCTCGTGCTAGCACAGATACGCAGTATTTT.